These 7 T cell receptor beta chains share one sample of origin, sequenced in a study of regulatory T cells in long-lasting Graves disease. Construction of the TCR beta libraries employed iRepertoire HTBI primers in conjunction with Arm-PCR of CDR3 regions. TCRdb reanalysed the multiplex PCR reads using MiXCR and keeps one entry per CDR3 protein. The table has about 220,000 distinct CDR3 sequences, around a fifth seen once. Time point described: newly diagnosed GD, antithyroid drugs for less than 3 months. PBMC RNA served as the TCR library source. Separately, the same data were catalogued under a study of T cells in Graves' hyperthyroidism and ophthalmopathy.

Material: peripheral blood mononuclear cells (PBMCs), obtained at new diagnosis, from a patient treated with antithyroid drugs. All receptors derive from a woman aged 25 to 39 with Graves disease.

CDR3 region: CASSGDRTSNTEAFF. The DNA for the CDR3 is TGTGCCAGCAGCGGGGACAGGACCTCGAACACTGAAGCTTTCTTT. The V call is TRBV2, the J call TRBJ1-1; TRBD1 agrees at 8 bases. V lost 6 bases, J lost 1 base, and 7 bases stayed unmatched. The CDR3 runs 15 residues. Germline CDR1 is SNHLY and CDR2 is FYNNEI.

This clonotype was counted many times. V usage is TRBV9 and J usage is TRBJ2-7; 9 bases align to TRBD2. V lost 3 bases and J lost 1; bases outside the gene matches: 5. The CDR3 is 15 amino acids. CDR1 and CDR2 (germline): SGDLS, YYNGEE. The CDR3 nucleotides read TGTGCCAGCAGCGCCGGGACTAGCCGATCCTACGAGCAGTACTTC. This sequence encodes CASSAGTSRSYEQYF.

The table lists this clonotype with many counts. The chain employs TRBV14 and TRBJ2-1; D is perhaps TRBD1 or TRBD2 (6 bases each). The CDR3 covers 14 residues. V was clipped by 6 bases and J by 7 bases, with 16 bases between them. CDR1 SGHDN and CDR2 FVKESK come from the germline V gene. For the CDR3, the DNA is TGTGCCAGCAGGCTAGCTGGGGGGCAGAATGAGCAGTTCTTC. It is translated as CASRLAGGQNEQFF.

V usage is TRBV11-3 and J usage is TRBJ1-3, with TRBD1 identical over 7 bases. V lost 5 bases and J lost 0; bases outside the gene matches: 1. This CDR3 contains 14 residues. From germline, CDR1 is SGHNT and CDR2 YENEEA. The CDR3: CASSRDSSGNTIYF. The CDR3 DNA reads TGTGCCAGCAGCCGGGACAGCTCTGGAAACACCATATATTTT.

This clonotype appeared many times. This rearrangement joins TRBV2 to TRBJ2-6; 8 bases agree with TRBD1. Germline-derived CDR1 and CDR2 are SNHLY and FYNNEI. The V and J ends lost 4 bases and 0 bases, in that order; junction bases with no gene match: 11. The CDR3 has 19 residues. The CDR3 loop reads CASSANRGASSSGANVLTF. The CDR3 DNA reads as TGTGCCAGCAGTGCAAACAGGGGGGCTTCCAGCTCTGGGGCCAACGTCCTGACTTTC.

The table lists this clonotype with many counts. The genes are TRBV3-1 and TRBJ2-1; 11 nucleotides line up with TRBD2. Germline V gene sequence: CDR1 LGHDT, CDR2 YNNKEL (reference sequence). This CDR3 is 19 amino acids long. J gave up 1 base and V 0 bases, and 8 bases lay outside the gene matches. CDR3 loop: CASSQDLVTSGVSYNEQFF. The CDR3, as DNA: TGTGCCAGCAGCCAAGATCTAGTGACTAGCGGGGTTTCCTACAATGAGCAGTTCTTC.

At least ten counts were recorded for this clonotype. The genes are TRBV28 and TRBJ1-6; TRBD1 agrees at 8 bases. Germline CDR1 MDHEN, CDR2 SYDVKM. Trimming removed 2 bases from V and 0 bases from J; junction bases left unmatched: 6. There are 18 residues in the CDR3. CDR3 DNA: TGTGCCAGCAGTTTACCCCGGACAGGGAGCTCCTATAATTCACCCCTCCACTTT. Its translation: CASSLPRTGSSYNSPLHF.